The 27 T cell receptor beta chains reported below all come from one sample, sequenced in a study of T cells in Graves' hyperthyroidism and ophthalmopathy. TCR beta CDR3 region amplification was performed from RNA transcripts. With the HTBI primer set, the TCR CDR3 went through a first round of RT-PCR. Using its own MiXCR run on the multiplex PCR reads, TCRdb lists one record per CDR3 protein. Among around 290,000 distinct CDR3 sequences listed, about 14% were seen once. Material for sequencing was blood. These receptors were collected from a woman aged 30 to 39 with Graves' hyperthyroidism that later progressed to Graves' ophthalmopathy.

The rearrangement joins TRBV4-1 to TRBJ2-7; maybe TRBD2 (6 bases). V was pared by 4 bases and J by 5 bases, with 15 bases between. The CDR3 is 14 residues long. Per the germline V gene, CDR1 is MGHRA and CDR2 is YSYEKL. CDR3 region: CASSPGVSGDEQYF. In nucleotides, the CDR3 is TGCGCCAGCAGCCCGGGAGTTTCCGGAGACGAGCAGTACTTC.

This clonotype has just a few counts. V gene TRBV24-1 combines with J gene TRBJ2-2; D is unresolved. CDR3 size: 14 residues. Germline V gene lookup returns CDR1 KGHDR and CDR2 SFDVKD. V was pared by 0 bases and J by 4 bases, with 5 bases between. DNA for the CDR3: TGTGCCACCAGTGATTTGAGCAGCACCGGGGAGCTGTTTTTT. It is translated as CATSDLSSTGELFF.

This clonotype appeared many times. The chain uses TRBV28 and TRBJ1-4; D gene unclear. CDR1 and CDR2 from the germline V gene are MDHEN and SYDVKM. The CDR3 covers 15 residues. The germline V and J ends were trimmed by 9 bases and 2 bases, with 16 bases remaining between them. CDR3 DNA: TGTGCCAGTCGGATCGTCGGCGTCACTAATGAAAAACTGTTTTTT. Its protein is CASRIVGVTNEKLFF.

This clonotype was observed many times. The chain joins TRBV2 to TRBJ2-7; 7 nucleotides match TRBD1. This CDR3 has 12 amino acids. The V gene's germline CDR1 is SNHLY and CDR2 FYNNEI. Losses at the gene ends were 6 bases for V and 3 bases for J; bases not matched to a gene: 2. CDR3 amino acids: CASRQGYYEQYF. CDR3 nucleotide sequence: TGTGCCAGCAGACAGGGGTACTACGAGCAGTACTTC.

This clonotype was picked up many times. V gene TRBV12-3 or TRBV12-4 combines with J gene TRBJ1-2; no firm D call. This CDR3 is built from 12 residues. Trimming left V 1 base short and J 13 bases short, with 13 bases between. CDR3 coding DNA: TGTGCCAGCAGTTTAGGACCCCCGAGGGTCACCTTC. This sequence encodes CASSLGPPRVTF.

Regarding this clonotype: Since a much larger clone is just one base distant, this may be a read error. The chain joins TRBV20-1 to TRBJ2-1; 7 nucleotides match TRBD1. CDR3 length equals 16 residues. Germline assignment: CDR1 DFQATT and CDR2 SNEGSKA (reference sequence). The CDR3 loop reads CNAPGRRDRDDNEQFF. CDR3 DNA sequence: TGCAATGCTCCCGGACGCCGGGACAGAGACGACAATGAGCAGTTCTTC.

This clonotype was counted a few times. This sequence joins TRBV6-2 or TRBV6-3 and TRBJ2-3; 8 nucleotides line up with TRBD2. This CDR3 has 16 amino acids. With V trimmed by 2 bases and J by 5 bases, 9 bases remained unmatched. Germline values: CDR1 MNHEY, CDR2 SVGEGT. The CDR3 sequence is CASSYGSGGRRDTQYF. The DNA for the CDR3 is TGTGCCAGCAGTTACGGGTCGGGCGGGAGGAGAGATACGCAGTATTTT.

The chain joins TRBV4-1 to TRBJ1-2; no reliable D call. The CDR3 spans 16 residues. V was pared by 1 base and J by 8 bases, with 20 bases between. CDR1 MGHRA and CDR2 YSYEKL come from the germline V gene. The CDR3 sequence: CASSQGVVLPPRGYTF. The CDR3 DNA reads as TGCGCCAGCAGCCAAGGGGTGGTCCTTCCTCCAAGGGGCTACACCTTC.

This clonotype was recorded at least ten times. CDR3 protein: CASSLVWTSENNEQFF. As DNA, the CDR3 is TGTGCCAGCAGCTTAGTTTGGACTAGCGAGAACAATGAGCAGTTCTTC. This rearrangement joins TRBV11-3 to TRBJ2-1; TRBD2 matches 9 bases. Losses at the gene ends were 1 base for V and 5 bases for J; bases not matched to a gene: 6. Germline-derived CDR1 and CDR2 are SGHNT and YENEEA. The CDR3 contains 16 residues.

In the case of this clonotype: Given a much more abundant clone one base away, this may be a read error. This chain uses TRBV7-9 with TRBJ1-1, with D unresolved. CDR1 is SEHNR, CDR2 FQNEAQ, per germline (reference sequence). CDR3 length: 13 amino acids. V lost 5 bases to trimming and J lost 11 bases, with 18 bases between them. The CDR3 is CASSPQVAPGAFF. CDR3 coding DNA: TGTGCCAGCAGCCCCCAGGTGGCCCCCGGGGCTTTCTTT.

This clonotype has a count of ten or more. The genes are TRBV7-2 and TRBJ2-3, with D possibly matching TRBD2 (6 bases). The CDR3 is made up of 14 amino acids. V shed 6 bases and J shed 9 bases, with 19 bases lying between them. Germline loops: CDR1 SGHTA, CDR2 FQGNSA. CDR3 in DNA: TGTGCCAGCAGTTCGGTTAGCAGCCGGGAGACGCAGTATTTT. Protein: CASSSVSSRETQYF.

The V and J genes are TRBV6-2 or TRBV6-3 and TRBJ2-7, with 11 nucleotides matching TRBD1. CDR3 length: 16 residues. CDR1 and CDR2 from the germline V gene are MNHEY and SVGEGT. After removal of 6 bases from V and 4 bases from J, the junction contained 11 bases not matched to a gene. The CDR3 reads CASSTSRTGGLYEQYF. In DNA form, the CDR3 reads TGTGCCAGCAGCACCTCAAGGACAGGGGGCTTATACGAGCAGTACTTC.

There are a few counts of this clonotype. The chain has TRBV19 and TRBJ2-1; the match to TRBD2 covers 12 bases. Germline CDR1 is LNHDA and CDR2 is SQIVND (reference sequence). Losses at the gene ends were 6 bases for V and 4 bases for J; bases not matched to a gene: 7. The CDR3 is made up of 16 amino acids. The CDR3 bases are TGTGCCAGTAGGCGGACTAGCGGGATCCCTTACAATGAGCAGTTCTTC. Protein: CASRRTSGIPYNEQFF.

The rearrangement joins TRBV2 to TRBJ2-5; D call uncertain. This CDR3 spans 12 amino acids. Trimming left V 7 bases short and J 5 bases short, with 11 bases between. From germline, CDR1 is SNHLY and CDR2 FYNNEI. The CDR3: CASKGPGETQYF. In DNA form, the CDR3 reads TGTGCCAGCAAGGGTCCCGGCGAGACCCAGTACTTC.

In this sample, this clonotype turned up a few times. A much more abundant neighbour one base away suggests this may be a read error. The genes are TRBV7-2 and TRBJ2-3; weak D call: TRBD2 (5 bases). Germline values: CDR1 SGHTA, CDR2 FQGNSA. V gave up 10 bases and J gave up 1 base, with 12 bases separating them. This CDR3 has 13 residues. The CDR3 region is CATQLVGTDTQYF. Written as DNA, the CDR3 is TGTGCCACACAACTAGTCGGCACAGATACGCAGTATTTT.

This clonotype occurred many times. The chain links TRBV5-5 to TRBJ2-1, with 10 nucleotides matching TRBD2. The germline gives CDR1 SGHKS, CDR2 YYEKEE (reference sequence). V lost 4 bases and J lost 6; bases outside the gene matches: 7. The length of the CDR3 is 15 residues. CDR3 residues: CASSELAGVGNEQFF. In nucleotides, the CDR3 is TGTGCCAGCAGCGAGCTAGCGGGAGTCGGCAATGAGCAGTTCTTC. Based on the CDR3 plus reference TRBV5-5 and TRBJ2-1, the full variable domain is DAGVTQSPTHLIKTRGQQVTLRCSPISGHKSVSWYQQVLGQGPQFIFQYYEKEERGRGNFPDRFSARQFPNYSSELNVNALLLGDSALYLCASSELAGVGNEQFFGPGTRLTVL.

Many counts were recorded for this clonotype. CDR3 bases: TGCAGCTTCCAACAGGGGGGCTCTAACTATGGCTACACCTTC. Protein product: CSFQQGGSNYGYTF. The gene calls are TRBV29-1 and TRBJ1-2; TRBD1 aligns across 8 bases. Germline assignment: CDR1 SQVTM and CDR2 ANQGSEA. After removal of 8 bases from V and 0 bases from J, the junction contained 8 bases not matched to a gene. This CDR3 has 14 amino acids.

This clonotype occurred a few times. Given a much more abundant clone one base away, this may be a read error. V and J are TRBV20-1 and TRBJ2-1, with 14 positions matching TRBD2. J lost 7 bases, V lost 6 bases, and 5 bases had no gene match. The CDR3 loop spans 14 amino acids. Per germline, CDR1 DFQATT and CDR2 SNEGSKA (reference sequence). CDR3 loop: CSARLAGGQNEQFF. CDR3 DNA: TGCAGTGCAAGACTAGCGGGAGGGCAAAATGAGCAGTTCTTC.

This rearrangement joins TRBV12-3 or TRBV12-4 to TRBJ2-3; unclear D gene. Trimming pared 11 bases from V and 0 bases from J, leaving 24 bases between. The CDR3 contains 17 residues. The CDR3 bases are TGTGCCGGCACCCAGGCGGAAGGCTGGAAGAGCACAGATACGCAGTATTTT. This gives the protein CAGTQAEGWKSTDTQYF.

This clonotype came up many times. The chain combines TRBV5-5 with TRBJ2-7; TRBD2 agrees at 9 bases. The germline V gene encodes CDR1 SGHKS and CDR2 YYEKEE (reference sequence). J gave up 6 bases and V 6 bases, and 10 bases lay outside the gene matches. This CDR3 has 14 amino acids. The CDR3 sequence: CASNPRGGPSEQYF. As DNA, the CDR3 is TGTGCCAGCAACCCGCGGGGGGGGCCCAGCGAGCAGTACTTC. The full variable domain, completed using reference TRBV5-5 and TRBJ2-7, is DAGVTQSPTHLIKTRGQQVTLRCSPISGHKSVSWYQQVLGQGPQFIFQYYEKEERGRGNFPDRFSARQFPNYSSELNVNALLLGDSALYLCASNPRGGPSEQYFGPGTRLTVT.

Ten or more counts support this clonotype. This rearrangement joins TRBV30 to TRBJ2-7, with 11 positions matching TRBD2. V shed 3 bases, J shed 6 bases, and the junction held 4 bases outside the gene matches. Germline V gene data show CDR1 as GTSNPN and CDR2 as SVGIG (reference sequence). This CDR3 comprises 13 residues. The CDR3 DNA reads as TGTGCCTGGAGCCTGACTAGCGGGATCGAGCAGTACTTC. Protein product: CAWSLTSGIEQYF.

The V gene is TRBV14, the J gene TRBJ1-2; D is possibly TRBD1 (5 bases). The ends were cut back, 0 bases at V and 5 bases at J, with 16 bases in the middle. CDR3 length: 16 amino acids. Germline V gene lookup returns CDR1 SGHDN and CDR2 FVKESK. CDR3 DNA: TGTGCCAGCAGCCAAGACTTGAGGGGACCAATGTATGGCTACACCTTC. It specifies CASSQDLRGPMYGYTF.

This chain uses TRBV5-1 with TRBJ2-1, with D possibly being TRBD1 (5 bases). The CDR3 has 14 residues. V was pared by 1 base and J by 8 bases, with 13 bases between. CDR1 and CDR2 (germline): SGHRS, YFSETQ. The CDR3 protein is CASSLTGLVHEQFF. For the CDR3, the DNA is TGCGCCAGCAGCTTGACAGGATTAGTCCATGAGCAGTTCTTC. Filled out from reference TRBV5-1 and TRBJ2-1, the complete variable domain reads KAGVTQTPRYLIKTRGQQVTLSCSPISGHRSVSWYQQTPGQGLQFLFEYFSETQRNKGNFPGRFSGRQFSNSRSEMNVSTLELGDSALYLCASSLTGLVHEQFFGPGTRLTVL.

This clonotype was counted at least ten times. The rearrangement joins TRBV6-1 to TRBJ2-7; 9 bases agree with TRBD2. The CDR3 has 14 residues. Trimming removed 5 bases from V and 6 bases from J; junction bases left unmatched: 8. Per the germline V gene, CDR1 is MNHNS and CDR2 is SASEGT. The CDR3 here is CASSSPAGGVEQYF. As DNA, the CDR3 is TGTGCCAGCAGTTCTCCAGCGGGAGGCGTCGAGCAGTACTTC.

This clonotype showed up many times. The rearrangement joins TRBV7-2 to TRBJ1-3; D not certain. The length of the CDR3 is 12 residues. V lost 5 bases, J lost 2 bases, and 4 bases lay in between. Germline CDR1 and CDR2: SGHTA and FQGNSA. The CDR3 DNA is TGTGCCAGCAGCCCCACTGGAAACACCATATATTTT. Translated, it gives CASSPTGNTIYF. Supplemented by reference TRBV7-2 and TRBJ1-3, the full variable domain reads GAGVSQSPSNKVTEKGKDVELRCDPISGHTALYWYRQSLGQGLEFLIYFQGNSAPDKSGLPSDRFSAERTGGSVSTLTIQRTQQEDSAVYLCASSPTGNTIYFGEGSWLTVV.

This clonotype appeared many times. The chain joins TRBV13 to TRBJ2-1; 10 bases match TRBD2. CDR1 and CDR2 (germline): PRHDT, FYEKMQ (reference sequence). This CDR3 is built from 15 residues. Unmatched junction bases numbered 6, after V lost 5 bases and J lost 5 bases. The DNA of the CDR3 is TGTGCCAGCAGCGCAGGACTAGCGGACCACAATGAGCAGTTCTTC. It yields the protein CASSAGLADHNEQFF.

This clonotype came up many times. This chain uses TRBV27 with TRBJ2-6, with D uncertain. Deletions cut 5 bases from V and 0 bases from J, with 5 bases between. The germline V gene encodes CDR1 MNHEY and CDR2 SMNVEV (reference sequence). The CDR3 loop spans 14 amino acids. Written as DNA, the CDR3 is TGTGCCAGCAGTCCCCACTCTGGGGCCAACGTCCTGACTTTC. This gives the protein CASSPHSGANVLTF.